The rows below give T cell receptor beta chains drawn from one sample of a study of cytomegalovirus exposure and HLA in healthy donors. Libraries were prepared by immunoSEQ multiplex PCR; TCRdb keeps only in-frame clonotypes and omits some of them. The sample lists 100,000 to 150,000 clones; 77% were seen once. The sequenced material came from PBMCs. Receptors were obtained from a male donor in good health and CMV-seropositive. The CDR3 runs from the conserved cysteine through the conserved F or W. A D gene is named only where the DNA matches it firmly. Size values are once, few and many counts, or a class for expanded clones, and some rows have none.

D gene: .
V gene: TRBV18
clone size: .
J gene: TRBJ2-7
CDR3 protein: CASSPPDSDYGQYF
CDR3 DNA: TGTGCCAGCTCACCACCGGACAGCGACTACGGGCAGTACTTC

D gene: TRBD1
V gene: TRBV20-1
clone size: .
J gene: TRBJ1-2
CDR3 protein: CSATTGGFYTF
CDR3 DNA: TGCAGTGCTACTACAGGGGGCTTCTACACCTTC

D gene: .
V gene: TRBV6-5
clone size: .
J gene: TRBJ1-1
CDR3 protein: CASSYFRGEAFF
CDR3 DNA: TGTGCCAGCAGTTACTTTAGGGGAGAAGCTTTCTTT

D gene: .
V gene: TRBV6-1
clone size: .
J gene: TRBJ2-3
CDR3 protein: CAAKRDMGTDTQYF
CDR3 DNA: TGTGCCGCGAAGAGGGACATGGGCACAGATACGCAGTATTTT

D gene: .
V gene: TRBV5-6
clone size: .
J gene: TRBJ2-7
CDR3 protein: CASSLGQHSYEQYF
CDR3 DNA: TGTGCCAGCAGCTTGGGACAGCACTCCTACGAGCAGTACTTC

D gene: .
V gene: TRBV19
clone size: once
J gene: TRBJ1-5
CDR3 protein: CASSKGAAHSNQPQHF
CDR3 DNA: TGTGCCAGTAGTAAAGGGGCAGCTCATAGCAATCAGCCCCAGCATTTT

D gene: TRBD1
V gene: TRBV7-2
clone size: .
J gene: TRBJ1-2
CDR3 protein: CASSLGSGTAYGYTF
CDR3 DNA: TGTGCCAGCAGCTTGGGCTCCGGGACAGCCTATGGCTACACCTTC

D gene: .
V gene: TRBV7-2
clone size: .
J gene: TRBJ2-7
CDR3 protein: CASSLAGSSFDEQYF
CDR3 DNA: TGTGCCAGCAGCTTAGCGGGCAGCTCTTTCGACGAGCAGTACTTC

D gene: TRBD2
V gene: TRBV7-2
clone size: .
J gene: TRBJ2-3
CDR3 protein: CASSSHREGSGGFDTQYF
CDR3 DNA: TGTGCCAGCAGCTCCCACCGGGAGGGGAGCGGGGGATTTGATACGCAGTATTTT

D gene: TRBD2
V gene: TRBV11-2
clone size: .
J gene: TRBJ2-7
CDR3 protein: CASSLGAGGLYEQYF
CDR3 DNA: TGTGCCAGCAGCTTAGGAGCGGGGGGATTGTACGAGCAGTACTTC

D gene: .
V gene: TRBV28
clone size: once
J gene: TRBJ1-5
CDR3 protein: CASSLPGSGNQPQHF
CDR3 DNA: TGTGCCAGCAGTTTACCAGGGTCAGGCAATCAGCCCCAGCATTTT